One sample yielded the 30 T cell receptor beta chains listed below, sequenced in a study of cytomegalovirus exposure and HLA in healthy donors. PCR amplification relied on 60 Vbeta primers (plus 13 Jbeta primers). Assay: immunoSEQ multiplex PCR; the TCRdb copy retains only in-frame clones and omits some. The sample has approximately 150,000 clones; around 80% are singletons. Sequenced: PBMCs. These TCRs come from a man younger than 35 in good health and CMV-seropositive.

This clone was counted a few times. The chain has TRBV9 and TRBJ2-2, with D uncertain. The CDR3 is made up of 14 amino acids. Germline V gene lookup returns CDR1 SGDLS and CDR2 YYNGEE. With 5 bases removed from V and 5 bases from J, the gap between germline ends came to 13 bases. CDR3 nucleotide sequence: TGTGCCAGCAGACTCGAATTTAGTACCGGGGAGCTGTTTTTT. Protein product: CASRLEFSTGELFF.

The chain uses TRBV28 and TRBJ2-1, with D maybe TRBD2 (6 bases). Germline-derived CDR1 and CDR2 are MDHEN and SYDVKM. The V gene lost 2 bases and the J gene lost 5 bases, with 13 bases spanning the gap. The CDR3 contains 15 residues. The CDR3 DNA reads TGTGCCAGCAGTTTAGGGGGGTTGGCCGACAATGAGCAGTTCTTC. This encodes CASSLGGLADNEQFF.

This clone came up a few times. The chain uses TRBV7-8 and TRBJ2-1; D possibly corresponds to TRBD2 (6 bases). Germline V lookup: CDR1 SGHVS, CDR2 FQNEAQ. The V gene lost 3 bases and the J gene lost 0 bases, with 9 bases spanning the gap. The CDR3 spans 15 residues. CDR3 loop: CASSLEGISYNEQFF. The CDR3 nucleotides read TGTGCCAGCAGCTTGGAGGGGATCTCCTACAATGAGCAGTTCTTC.

This CDR3 is CASSPQQGMAGELFF. CDR3 DNA sequence: TGCGCCAGCAGCCCCCAACAGGGAATGGCCGGGGAGCTGTTTTTT. The V gene is TRBV4-1, the J gene TRBJ2-2, with a possible D match to TRBD1 (6 bases). Germline loops: CDR1 MGHRA, CDR2 YSYEKL. The V end lost 4 bases, the J end lost 6 bases, and 15 bases lay between the germline ends. The CDR3 covers 15 residues.

This chain connects TRBV7-3 to TRBJ2-2, with a possible D match to TRBD1 (5 bases). Germline-derived CDR1 and CDR2 are SGHTA and FQGTGA. The CDR3 is 16 residues long. The V end was cut by 5 bases, the J end by 2 bases, with 15 bases between. The CDR3 nucleotides read TGTGCCAGCAGCCTAGGGGAAAAATTAAACACCGGGGAGCTGTTTTTT. This sequence encodes CASSLGEKLNTGELFF.

The chain combines TRBV28 with TRBJ1-2, with D uncertain. The germline gives CDR1 MDHEN, CDR2 SYDVKM. The CDR3 covers 13 residues. V lost 6 bases and J 3 bases, leaving 11 bases between the germline ends. CDR3: CASSPQKYYGYTF. The CDR3 DNA reads as TGTGCCAGCAGCCCACAGAAGTACTATGGCTACACCTTC.

The rearrangement uses TRBV27 and TRBJ2-2, with 14 bases that match TRBD2. The germline V gene encodes CDR1 MNHEY and CDR2 SMNVEV (reference sequence). V shed 6 bases, J shed 7 bases, and the junction held 7 bases outside the gene matches. CDR3 length: 16 amino acids. The CDR3 region is CASSAATSGRVGELFF. CDR3 DNA sequence: TGTGCCAGCAGCGCAGCGACTAGCGGGAGGGTCGGGGAGCTGTTTTTT.

The CDR3 region is CAWSRRAAQPQHF. The DNA for the CDR3 is TGTGCCTGGAGTCGGAGGGCTGCCCAGCCCCAGCATTTT. The chain combines TRBV30 with TRBJ1-5; D is ambiguous. Deletions cut 2 bases from V and 7 bases from J, with 12 bases between. CDR3 size: 13 residues. Germline CDR1 reads GTSNPN; CDR2 reads SVGIG (reference sequence).

J is TRBJ2-2 and V is TRBV12-5; 7 bases fit TRBD2. Germline V gene lookup returns CDR1 LGHNT and CDR2 FRNRAP. This CDR3 region has 17 residues. With V trimmed by 0 bases and J by 3 bases, 7 bases remained unmatched. This CDR3 reads CASGLVLGGSYTGELFF. In nucleotides, the CDR3 is TGTGCTAGTGGTTTGGTACTGGGCGGGAGTTACACCGGGGAGCTGTTTTTT.

The J gene is TRBJ1-4, the V gene TRBV5-6; D ambiguous. The germline V and J ends were trimmed by 1 base and 8 bases, with 12 bases remaining between them. The CDR3 loop spans 14 amino acids. Germline CDR1 and CDR2: SGHDT and YYEEEE. The CDR3 region is CASSLRGNVEKLFF. The CDR3 DNA follows: TGTGCCAGCAGCTTGCGAGGCAACGTGGAAAAACTGTTTTTT.

The sample holds a few counts of this clone. The chain links TRBV28 to TRBJ2-1, with D possibly TRBD1 on 6 matching bases. The CDR3 runs to 15 residues. Deletions cut 5 bases from V and 8 bases from J, with 19 bases between. Germline V lookup: CDR1 MDHEN, CDR2 SYDVKM. The CDR3 DNA follows: TGTGCCAGCAGTGAAGACACGGACAGCGGCGATGAGCAGTTCTTC. It is translated as CASSEDTDSGDEQFF. Filled out from reference TRBV28 and TRBJ2-1, the complete variable domain reads DVKVTQSSRYLVKRTGEKVFLECVQDMDHENMFWYRQDPGLGLRLIYFSYDVKMKEKGDIPEGYSVSREKKERFSLILESASTNQTSMYLCASSEDTDSGDEQFFGPGTRLTVL.

CDR3 sequence reads: CASSEEQGFRQPQHF. CDR3 coding DNA: TGTGCCAGCAGTGAGGAGCAGGGCTTCAGGCAGCCCCAGCATTTT. The chain uses TRBV2 and TRBJ1-5; possible D gene TRBD1, 5 bases. The V end was cut by 3 bases, the J end by 7 bases, with 16 bases between. This CDR3 spans 15 amino acids. The germline gives CDR1 SNHLY, CDR2 FYNNEI.

This chain joins TRBV15 and TRBJ2-2; D may be TRBD2 (5 bases). The CDR3 spans 14 residues. V was cut by 3 bases and J by 5 bases, with 10 bases left in between. Germline CDR1 and CDR2: LNHNV and YYDKDF (reference sequence). The CDR3: CATSSGITTGELFF. The CDR3, as DNA: TGTGCCACCAGCAGCGGGATAACGACCGGGGAGCTGTTTTTT.

V gene TRBV28 combines with J gene TRBJ2-4; D unresolved. This CDR3 has 12 amino acids. The germline gives CDR1 MDHEN, CDR2 SYDVKM. V was pared by 8 bases and J by 0 bases, with 5 bases between. The CDR3 DNA follows: TGTGCCAGCGGGCTAGCCAAAAACATTCAGTACTTC. Amino acids: CASGLAKNIQYF.

This clone was detected once. The chain uses TRBV11-2 and TRBJ1-1; a weak D match, TRBD1 (5 bases). The CDR3 contains 13 residues. Looked up from germline, CDR1 is SGHAT and CDR2 is FQNNGV. The ends were cut back, 2 bases at V and 4 bases at J, with 8 bases in the middle. CDR3 region: CASSLWGGTEAFF. In nucleotides, the CDR3 is TGTGCCAGCAGCTTATGGGGGGGCACTGAAGCTTTCTTT.

The rearrangement links TRBV18 to TRBJ1-2; TRBD1 matches 8 bases. CDR3 length: 14 residues. Germline values: CDR1 KGHSH, CDR2 LQKENI. V trimming: 5 bases; J trimming: 8 bases; junction bases outside the gene matches: 10. CDR3 nucleotide sequence: TGTGCCAGCTCATTAGACAGGGGCTTTGAAGGCTACACCTTC. Amino acids: CASSLDRGFEGYTF. Variable domain in full (rest from reference TRBV18 and TRBJ1-2): NAGVMQNPRHLVRRRGQEARLRCSPMKGHSHVYWYRQLPEEGLKFMVYLQKENIIDESGMPKERFSAEFPKEGPSILRIQQVVRGDSAAYFCASSLDRGFEGYTFGSGTRLTVV.

J is TRBJ2-7 and V is TRBV27; weak D call: TRBD1 (6 bases). Germline V CDR1 and CDR2: MNHEY, SMNVEV (reference sequence). V was cut by 6 bases and J by 3 bases, with 9 bases left in between. The length of the CDR3 is 12 residues. CDR3 loop: CASRQGVYEQYF. For the CDR3, the DNA is TGTGCCAGCAGACAGGGAGTCTACGAGCAGTACTTC.

The V gene is TRBV6-1, the J gene TRBJ2-7; 7 nucleotides match TRBD1. V was pared by 4 bases and J by 3 bases, with 12 bases of the junction left unmatched. Germline V gene lookup returns CDR1 MNHNS and CDR2 SASEGT. This CDR3 is 16 amino acids long. The CDR3 loop is CASSADPGTEGYEQYF. For the CDR3, the DNA is TGTGCCAGCAGTGCGGATCCCGGGACAGAAGGCTACGAGCAGTACTTC.

The V and J genes are TRBV11-2 and TRBJ2-5; the D gene is possibly TRBD1 (5 bases). Per germline, CDR1 SGHAT and CDR2 FQNNGV. Between the trimmed V and J ends, which lost 0 bases and 6 bases, there was a span of 14 bases. This CDR3 has 15 residues. CDR3 in amino acids: CASSLDTGPAKTQYF. The DNA for the CDR3 is TGTGCCAGCAGCTTAGATACAGGCCCGGCGAAGACCCAGTACTTC.

J is TRBJ1-2 and V is TRBV5-8; a possible D gene is TRBD1 (6 bases). The V and J ends lost 2 bases and 4 bases respectively, with 9 bases between them. Germline V gene data show CDR1 as SGHTS and CDR2 as YDEGEE. The CDR3 runs to 13 residues. The CDR3 spells CASSLGGVYGYTF. Written as DNA, the CDR3 is TGTGCCAGCAGCTTAGGGGGGGTCTATGGCTACACCTTC. Using reference TRBV5-8 and TRBJ1-2 for the parts outside the CDR3, the full variable domain is EAGVTQSPTHLIKTRGQQATLRCSPISGHTSVYWYQQALGLGLQFLLWYDEGEERNRGNFPPRFSGRQFPNYSSELNVNALELEDSALYLCASSLGGVYGYTFGSGTRLTVV.

This chain connects TRBV7-9 to TRBJ2-5; 8 bases map to TRBD2. The CDR3 consists of 14 residues. V shed 5 bases and J 8 bases; nucleotides not matched to a gene: 10. Germline values: CDR1 SEHNR, CDR2 FQNEAQ (reference sequence). The CDR3 loop reads CASSPSGAGETQYF. For the CDR3, the DNA is TGTGCCAGCAGCCCTTCGGGAGCGGGAGAAACCCAGTACTTC.

The chain is built from TRBV16 and TRBJ2-1, with 9 bases fitting TRBD1. Germline CDR1 reads KGHSY; CDR2 reads FQNENV. This CDR3 has 16 residues. Trimming at V came to 0 bases and at J to 10 bases, leaving 10 bases not matched to a gene. DNA of the CDR3: TGTGCCAGCAGCCAATCCATACAGGGGGCTGATGGGGAGCAGTTCTTC. Residues: CASSQSIQGADGEQFF.

The chain has TRBV23-1 and TRBJ1-5, with 9 bases identical to TRBD1. TRBV23-1 is an open reading frame, and its role is uncertain. The length of the CDR3 is 16 residues. With V trimmed by 2 bases and J by 3 bases, 5 bases remained unmatched. The CDR3 DNA is TGCGCCAGCAGTCAACCGGGACAGGGCCCCAATCAGCCCCAGCATTTT. The encoded protein is CASSQPGQGPNQPQHF.

The V gene is TRBV4-1, the J gene TRBJ2-5; possibly TRBD2 for D (6 bases). There are 14 residues in the CDR3. V dropped 1 base and J dropped 5 bases, with 11 bases sitting between them. CDR1 and CDR2 from the germline V gene are MGHRA and YSYEKL. CDR3 amino acids: CASSQVTGEETQYF. For the CDR3, the DNA is TGCGCCAGCAGCCAAGTAACGGGAGAGGAGACCCAGTACTTC.

The chain joins TRBV29-1 to TRBJ2-1, with D possibly matching TRBD2 (7 bases). With 7 bases removed from V and 3 bases from J, the gap between germline ends came to 16 bases. The CDR3 sequence is 14 residues long. Germline V gene lookup returns CDR1 SQVTM and CDR2 ANQGSEA. CDR3 DNA: TGCAGCGGCCGGGGGGCGCTAGACTACAATGAGCAGTTCTTC. Translating it yields CSGRGALDYNEQFF.

This clone was detected a few times. The chain couples TRBV18 to TRBJ2-5; TRBD2 agrees at 8 bases. V lost 2 bases and J lost 1; bases outside the gene matches: 3. The CDR3 consists of 15 residues. Germline CDR1 is KGHSH and CDR2 is LQKENI. CDR3: CASSPRTSSQETQYF. Written as DNA, the CDR3 is TGTGCCAGCTCACCAAGGACTAGCAGCCAAGAGACCCAGTACTTC.

The chain joins TRBV2 to TRBJ1-2; unclear D gene. The CDR3 spans 12 residues. Per germline, CDR1 SNHLY and CDR2 FYNNEI. CDR3: CASAEDRYGYTF. CDR3 DNA sequence: TGTGCTAGTGCGGAGGACCGCTATGGCTACACCTTC. Based on the CDR3 plus reference TRBV2 and TRBJ1-2, the full variable domain is EPEVTQTPSHQVTQMGQEVILRCVPISNHLYFYWYRQILGQKVEFLVSFYNNEISEKSEIFDDQFSVERPDGSNFTLKIRSTKLEDSAMYFCASAEDRYGYTFGSGTRLTVV.

This chain links TRBV7-2 with TRBJ2-1; the D gene is possibly TRBD1 (6 bases). The CDR3 length is 13 residues. Germline CDR1 SGHTA, CDR2 FQGNSA. The V end was cut by 5 bases, the J end by 8 bases, with 13 bases between. The CDR3 spells CASSPQGLDEQFF. CDR3 in DNA: TGTGCCAGCAGCCCCCAGGGGCTTGATGAGCAGTTCTTC.

The gene calls are TRBV6-5 and TRBJ1-1; the D is unclear. Trimming pared 6 bases from V and 1 base from J, leaving 12 bases between. The CDR3 has 14 amino acids. The germline V gene encodes CDR1 MNHEY and CDR2 SVGAGI. The CDR3 DNA is TGTGCCAGCAGGCTGACGGGGAGGAACACTGAAGCTTTCTTT. Its translation is CASRLTGRNTEAFF.

The chain couples TRBV23-1 to TRBJ1-1; weak D call: TRBD1 (5 bases). TRBV23-1 is filed as an ORF, its function uncertain. The CDR3 spans 17 residues. The V end lost 0 bases, the J end lost 6 bases, and 20 bases lay between the germline ends. CDR3 sequence: CASSQSIVSGESAEAFF. As DNA, the CDR3 is TGCGCCAGCAGTCAATCGATTGTATCGGGGGAGTCCGCTGAAGCTTTCTTT.